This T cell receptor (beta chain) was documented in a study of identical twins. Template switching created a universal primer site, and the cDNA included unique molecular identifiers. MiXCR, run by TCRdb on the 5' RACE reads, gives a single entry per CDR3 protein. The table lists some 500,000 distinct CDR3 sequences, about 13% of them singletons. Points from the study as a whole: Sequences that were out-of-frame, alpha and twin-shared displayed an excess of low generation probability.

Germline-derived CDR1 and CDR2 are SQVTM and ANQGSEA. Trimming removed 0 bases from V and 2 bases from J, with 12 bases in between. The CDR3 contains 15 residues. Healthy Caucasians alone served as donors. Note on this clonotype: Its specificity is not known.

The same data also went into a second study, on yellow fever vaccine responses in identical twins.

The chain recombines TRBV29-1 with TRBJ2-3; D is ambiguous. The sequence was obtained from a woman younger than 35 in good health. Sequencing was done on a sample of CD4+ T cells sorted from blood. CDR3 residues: CSVEEAAVITDTQYF. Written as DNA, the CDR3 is TGCAGCGTTGAAGAGGCGGCGGTGATCACAGATACGCAGTATTTT.